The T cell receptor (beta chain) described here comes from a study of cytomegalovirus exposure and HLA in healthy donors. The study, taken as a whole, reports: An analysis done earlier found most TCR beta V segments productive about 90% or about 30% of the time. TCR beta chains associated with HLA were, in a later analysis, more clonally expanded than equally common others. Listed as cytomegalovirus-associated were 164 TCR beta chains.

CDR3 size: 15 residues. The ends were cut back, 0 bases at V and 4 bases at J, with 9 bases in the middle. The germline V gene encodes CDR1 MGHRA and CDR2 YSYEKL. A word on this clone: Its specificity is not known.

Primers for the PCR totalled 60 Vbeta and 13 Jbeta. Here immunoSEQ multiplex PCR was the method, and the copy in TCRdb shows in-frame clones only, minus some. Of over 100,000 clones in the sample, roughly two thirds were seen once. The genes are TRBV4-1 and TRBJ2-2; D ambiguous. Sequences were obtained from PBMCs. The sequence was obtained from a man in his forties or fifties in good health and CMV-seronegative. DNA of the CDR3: TGCGCCAGCAGCCAAGAGGCTCAGGTCACCGGGGAGCTGTTTTTT. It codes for CASSQEAQVTGELFF.